This T cell receptor beta chain was sequenced during a study of T cell repertoires in cytomegalovirus infection. Study information: Peptides in the study included HLA-C-restricted and HLA-B-restricted CMV epitopes.

In regard to this clonotype: Its cognate antigen is unknown.

From the reads, TCRdb called clonotypes with MiXCR, one entry per CDR3 protein. In the table there are about 830,000 distinct CDR3 sequences, about 30% of which are singletons. The CDR3 spans 14 residues. Trimming removed 0 bases from V and 5 bases from J, with 10 bases in between. Germline assignment: CDR1 SGHNT and CDR2 YYREEE (reference sequence). The input for sequencing was cultured CD8+ T cells from PBMCs, taken from culture after CMV antigen stimulation. The sequence was collected from a human donor in good health (CMV status not recorded). Some clones in this sample may be carry-over from other donors' samples. This chain uses TRBV5-4 with TRBJ2-3; D is perhaps TRBD1 (6 bases). The CDR3 sequence: CASSLEQGGDTQYF. CDR3 DNA: TGTGCCAGCAGCTTGGAACAGGGCGGAGATACGCAGTATTTT. The complete variable domain, with remaining parts taken from reference TRBV5-4 and TRBJ2-3, reads ETGVTQSPTHLIKTRGQQVTLRCSSQSGHNTVSWYQQALGQGPQFIFQYYREEENGRGNFPPRFSGLQFPNYSSELNVNALELDDSALYLCASSLEQGGDTQYFGPGTRLTVL.